These 10 T cell receptor beta chains were all obtained from the same sample, sequenced in a study of blood T cell repertoires in COVID-19. The data were produced by immunoSEQ multiplex PCR, yet TCRdb's version contains in-frame clones alone and is incomplete. Here the sample spans 170,000 or so clones, about 90% being singletons. The specimen was PBMCs or T cells enriched from blood (not recorded which). The receptors were gathered from a woman aged 50 to 60 who had recovered from COVID-19.

The chain has TRBV5-8 and TRBJ1-2; no definite D call. CDR3 length: 13 residues. The V gene's germline CDR1 is SGHTS and CDR2 YDEGEE. Trimming cost V 0 bases and J 4 bases, with 7 bases left between them. The CDR3 protein is CASSLGSSYGYTF. In DNA form, the CDR3 reads TGTGCCAGCAGCTTGGGCAGTTCCTATGGCTACACCTTC.

The CDR3: CASSRAGEKLFF. The DNA for the CDR3 is TGTGCCAGCAGTCGTGCAGGGGAAAAACTGTTTTTT. The gene calls are TRBV27 and TRBJ1-4, with a weak D call TRBD1 (5 bases). The V end lost 5 bases, the J end lost 8 bases, and 9 bases lay between the germline ends. Germline V gene data show CDR1 as MNHEY and CDR2 as SMNVEV (reference sequence). The CDR3 has 12 amino acids.

The chain links TRBV30 to TRBJ2-5; D gene uncertain. Germline values: CDR1 GTSNPN, CDR2 SVGIG (reference sequence). The CDR3 extends over 13 amino acids. V lost 5 bases to trimming and J lost 0 bases, with 10 bases between them. The CDR3 region is CAWGTQYQETQYF. CDR3 sequence (DNA): TGTGCCTGGGGTACCCAGTACCAAGAGACCCAGTACTTC.

This clone has more than one count but fewer than ten. CDR3: CASSVVGWGRDTQYF. The DNA for the CDR3 is TGTGCCAGCAGCGTAGTAGGTTGGGGCAGAGATACGCAGTATTTT. This chain uses TRBV9 with TRBJ2-3, with D perhaps matching TRBD1 (5 bases). Trimming stripped 0 bases from V and 5 bases from J, with 13 bases between. Per germline, CDR1 SGDLS and CDR2 YYNGEE. This CDR3 region has 15 residues.

This rearrangement joins TRBV6-5 to TRBJ1-3; 7 bases are a match to TRBD1. The CDR3 consists of 16 residues. V trimming: 3 bases; J trimming: 0 bases; junction bases outside the gene matches: 5. CDR1 is MNHEY, CDR2 SVGAGI, per germline. For the CDR3, the DNA is TGTGCCAGCAGTTATACAGGGGCAAACTCTGGAAACACCATATATTTT. This encodes CASSYTGANSGNTIYF.

The chain carries TRBV28 and TRBJ1-2, with TRBD1 identical over 11 bases. The germline V gene has CDR1 MDHEN and CDR2 SYDVKM. The V and J ends lost 2 bases and 7 bases, in that order; junction bases with no gene match: 6. The CDR3 loop spans 15 amino acids. The CDR3 loop reads CASSLQGQGAFGYTF. The CDR3 DNA reads as TGTGCCAGCAGTTTACAAGGACAGGGGGCTTTTGGCTACACCTTC.

The V and J genes are TRBV15 and TRBJ2-5; 9 nucleotides align to TRBD1. V was clipped by 2 bases and J by 4 bases; unmatched bases: 11. The CDR3 is made up of 17 amino acids. Germline V lookup: CDR1 LNHNV, CDR2 YYDKDF (reference sequence). Here the CDR3 reads CATSRRWDRAVPETQYF. Here the CDR3 DNA reads TGTGCCACCAGCAGACGATGGGACAGGGCTGTCCCAGAGACCCAGTACTTC.

This clone was found once. The rearrangement uses TRBV19 and TRBJ1-1; D is unresolved. V was trimmed by 3 bases and J by 6 bases, leaving 11 bases between them. The CDR3 has 13 residues. Germline V gives CDR1 LNHDA, CDR2 SQIVND (reference sequence). The CDR3 is CASSIRVGAEAFF. Written as DNA, the CDR3 is TGTGCCAGTAGTATTCGGGTAGGAGCTGAAGCTTTCTTT.

J is TRBJ2-7 and V is TRBV20-1; TRBD2 agrees at 8 bases. Trimming took 3 bases from V and 0 from J; bases not matched to a gene: 10. The CDR3 consists of 16 residues. Germline assignment: CDR1 DFQATT and CDR2 SNEGSKA (reference sequence). The CDR3, as DNA: TGCAGTGCTAGTGATCCGGGAGGGCCATCCTCCTACGAGCAGTACTTC. Its protein product is CSASDPGGPSSYEQYF.

This chain joins TRBV7-8 and TRBJ2-5, with 9 bases matching TRBD2. The CDR3 is 15 amino acids. J was trimmed by 5 bases and V by 1 base; bases with no gene match: 5. Looked up from germline, CDR1 is SGHVS and CDR2 is FQNEAQ. The CDR3 bases are TGTGCCAGCAGCTTAGTCCGACTAGCGGTGGAGACCCAGTACTTC. Protein product: CASSLVRLAVETQYF.